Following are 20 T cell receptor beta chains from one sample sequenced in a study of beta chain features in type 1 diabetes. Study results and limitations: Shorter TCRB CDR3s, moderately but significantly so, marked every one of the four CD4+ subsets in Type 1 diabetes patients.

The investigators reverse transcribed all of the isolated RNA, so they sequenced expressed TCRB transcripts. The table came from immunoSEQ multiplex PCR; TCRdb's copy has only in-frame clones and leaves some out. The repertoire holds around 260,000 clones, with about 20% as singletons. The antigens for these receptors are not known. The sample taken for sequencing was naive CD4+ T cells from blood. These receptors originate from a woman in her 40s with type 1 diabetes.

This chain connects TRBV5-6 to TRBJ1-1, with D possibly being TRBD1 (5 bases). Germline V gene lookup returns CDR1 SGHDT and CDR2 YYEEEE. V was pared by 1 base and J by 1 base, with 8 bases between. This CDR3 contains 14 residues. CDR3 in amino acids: CASSLLDRNTEAFF. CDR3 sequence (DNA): TGTGCCAGCAGCTTGCTAGACAGGAACACTGAAGCTTTCTTT. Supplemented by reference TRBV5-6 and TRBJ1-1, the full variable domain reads DAGVTQSPTHLIKTRGQQVTLRCSPKSGHDTVSWYQQALGQGPQFIFQYYEEEERQRGNFPDRFSGHQFPNYSSELNVNALLLGDSALYLCASSLLDRNTEAFFGQGTRLTVV.

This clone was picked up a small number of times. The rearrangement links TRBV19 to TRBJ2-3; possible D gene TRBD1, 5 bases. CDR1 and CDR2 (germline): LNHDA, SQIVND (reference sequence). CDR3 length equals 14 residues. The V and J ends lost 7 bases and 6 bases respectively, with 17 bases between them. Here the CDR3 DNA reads TGTGCCAGTACCACAAGGGGCCCCAGCGATACGCAGTATTTT. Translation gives CASTTRGPSDTQYF.

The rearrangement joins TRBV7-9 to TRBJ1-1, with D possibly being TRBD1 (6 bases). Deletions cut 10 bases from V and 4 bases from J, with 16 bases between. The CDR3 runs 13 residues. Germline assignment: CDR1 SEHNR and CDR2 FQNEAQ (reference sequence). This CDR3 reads CATDSSGSTEAFF. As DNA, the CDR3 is TGTGCCACGGACAGTTCGGGGAGCACTGAAGCTTTCTTT.

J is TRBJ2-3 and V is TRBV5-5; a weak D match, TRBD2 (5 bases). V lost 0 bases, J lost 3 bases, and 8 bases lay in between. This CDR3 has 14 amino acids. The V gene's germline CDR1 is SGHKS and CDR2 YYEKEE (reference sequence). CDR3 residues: CASSLVLATDTQYF. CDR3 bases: TGTGCCAGCAGCTTGGTTCTAGCAACAGATACGCAGTATTTT.

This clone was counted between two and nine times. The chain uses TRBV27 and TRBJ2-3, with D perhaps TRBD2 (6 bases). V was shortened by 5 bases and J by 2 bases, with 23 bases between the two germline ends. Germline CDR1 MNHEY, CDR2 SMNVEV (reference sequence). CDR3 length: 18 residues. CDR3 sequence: CASSPRLSGTALTDTQYF. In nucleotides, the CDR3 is TGTGCCAGCAGTCCCCGCCTGTCCGGGACTGCACTCACAGATACGCAGTATTTT.

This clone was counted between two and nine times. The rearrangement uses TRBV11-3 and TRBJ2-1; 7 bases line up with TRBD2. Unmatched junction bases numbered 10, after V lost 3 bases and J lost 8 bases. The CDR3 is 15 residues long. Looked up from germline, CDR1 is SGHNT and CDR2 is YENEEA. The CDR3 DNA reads TGTGCCAGCAGCTTCGGCAGCGGGACGGGTCATGAGCAGTTCTTC. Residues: CASSFGSGTGHEQFF.

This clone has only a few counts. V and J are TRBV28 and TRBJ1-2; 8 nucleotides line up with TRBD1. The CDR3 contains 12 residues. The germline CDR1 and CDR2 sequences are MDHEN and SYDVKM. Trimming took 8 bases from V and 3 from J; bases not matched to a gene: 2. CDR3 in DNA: TGTGCCAGCGGACAGGGTTACTATGGCTACACCTTC. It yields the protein CASGQGYYGYTF.

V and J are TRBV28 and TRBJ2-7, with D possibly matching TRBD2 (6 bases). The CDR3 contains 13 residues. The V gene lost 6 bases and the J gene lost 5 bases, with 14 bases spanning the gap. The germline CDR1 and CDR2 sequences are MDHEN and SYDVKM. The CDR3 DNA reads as TGTGCCAGCAGGGACGCGGGATACGACGAGCAGTACTTC. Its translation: CASRDAGYDEQYF.

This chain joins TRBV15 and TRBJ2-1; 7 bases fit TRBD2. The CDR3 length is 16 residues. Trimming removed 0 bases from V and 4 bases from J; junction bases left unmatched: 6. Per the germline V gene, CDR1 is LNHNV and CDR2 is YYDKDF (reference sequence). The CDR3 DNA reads TGTGCCACCAGCAGAGACCTGAGCGGGGTTTACAATGAGCAGTTCTTC. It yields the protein CATSRDLSGVYNEQFF. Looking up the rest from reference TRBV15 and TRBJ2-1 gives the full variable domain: DAMVIQNPRYQVTQFGKPVTLSCSQTLNHNVMYWYQQKSSQAPKLLFHYYDKDFNNEADTPDNFQSRRPNTSFCFLDIRSPGLGDTAMYLCATSRDLSGVYNEQFFGPGTRLTVL.

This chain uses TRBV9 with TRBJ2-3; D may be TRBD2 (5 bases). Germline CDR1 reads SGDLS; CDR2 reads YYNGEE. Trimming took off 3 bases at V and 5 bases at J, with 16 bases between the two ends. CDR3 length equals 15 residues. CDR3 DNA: TGTGCCAGCAGCGAGACCATAAGACGGGGAGATACGCAGTATTTT. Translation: CASSETIRRGDTQYF. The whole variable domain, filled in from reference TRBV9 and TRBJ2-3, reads DSGVTQTPKHLITATGQRVTLRCSPRSGDLSVYWYQQSLDQGLQFLIQYYNGEERAKGNILERFSAQQFPDLHSELNLSSLELGDSALYFCASSETIRRGDTQYFGPGTRLTVL.

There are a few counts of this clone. CDR3 amino acids: CASSLGAGNSSPLHF. The CDR3 DNA reads TGTGCCAGCAGCTTAGGGGCAGGGAATTCGTCACCCCTCCACTTT. The chain is built from TRBV13 and TRBJ1-6, with D maybe TRBD1 (5 bases). The V end was cut by 0 bases, the J end by 10 bases, with 13 bases between. Per the germline V gene, CDR1 is PRHDT and CDR2 is FYEKMQ (reference sequence). This CDR3 has 15 residues.

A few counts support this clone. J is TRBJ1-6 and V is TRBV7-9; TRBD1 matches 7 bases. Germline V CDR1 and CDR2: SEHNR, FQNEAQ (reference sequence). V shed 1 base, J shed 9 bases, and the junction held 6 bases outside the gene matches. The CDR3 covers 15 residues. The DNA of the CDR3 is TGTGCCAGCAGCTTAGTCGGGACAGATGGTTCACCCCTCCACTTT. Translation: CASSLVGTDGSPLHF.

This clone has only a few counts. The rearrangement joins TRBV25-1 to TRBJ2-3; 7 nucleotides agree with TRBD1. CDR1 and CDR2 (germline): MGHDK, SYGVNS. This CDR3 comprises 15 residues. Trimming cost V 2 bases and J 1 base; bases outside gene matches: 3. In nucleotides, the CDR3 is TGTGCCAGCAGTGAAATCGGACAGGGCACAGATACGCAGTATTTT. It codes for CASSEIGQGTDTQYF.

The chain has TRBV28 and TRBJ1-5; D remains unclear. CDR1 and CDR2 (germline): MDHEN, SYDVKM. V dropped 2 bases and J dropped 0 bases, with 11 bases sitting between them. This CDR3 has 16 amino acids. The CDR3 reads CASSLPQDYSNQPQHF. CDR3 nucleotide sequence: TGTGCCAGCAGTTTACCGCAGGACTATAGCAATCAGCCCCAGCATTTT.

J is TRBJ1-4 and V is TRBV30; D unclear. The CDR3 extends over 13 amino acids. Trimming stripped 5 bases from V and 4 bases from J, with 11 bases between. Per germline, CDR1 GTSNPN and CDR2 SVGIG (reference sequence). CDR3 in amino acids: CAWAGPINEKLFF. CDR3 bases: TGTGCCTGGGCGGGTCCGATTAATGAAAAACTGTTTTTT.

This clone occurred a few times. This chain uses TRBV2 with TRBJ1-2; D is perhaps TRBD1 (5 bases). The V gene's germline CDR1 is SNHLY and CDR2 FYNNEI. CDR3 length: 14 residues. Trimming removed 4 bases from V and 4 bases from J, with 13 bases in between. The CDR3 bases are TGTGCCAGCAGTGGGGGGGACGGCACCTATGGCTACACCTTC. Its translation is CASSGGDGTYGYTF. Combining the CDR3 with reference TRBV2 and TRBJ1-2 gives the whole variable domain EPEVTQTPSHQVTQMGQEVILRCVPISNHLYFYWYRQILGQKVEFLVSFYNNEISEKSEIFDDQFSVERPDGSNFTLKIRSTKLEDSAMYFCASSGGDGTYGYTFGSGTRLTVV.

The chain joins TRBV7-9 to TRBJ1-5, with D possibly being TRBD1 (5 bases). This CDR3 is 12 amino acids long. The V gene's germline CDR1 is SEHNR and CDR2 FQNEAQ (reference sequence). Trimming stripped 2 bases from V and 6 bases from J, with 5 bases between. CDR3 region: CASSLQGQPQHF. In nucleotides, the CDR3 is TGTGCCAGCAGCTTACAGGGTCAGCCCCAGCATTTT.

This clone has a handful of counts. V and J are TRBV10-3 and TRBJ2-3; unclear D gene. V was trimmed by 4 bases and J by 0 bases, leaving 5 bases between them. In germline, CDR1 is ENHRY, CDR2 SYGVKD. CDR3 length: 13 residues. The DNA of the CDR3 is TGTGCCATCAGTGGAGCAAGCACAGATACGCAGTATTTT. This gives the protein CAISGASTDTQYF.

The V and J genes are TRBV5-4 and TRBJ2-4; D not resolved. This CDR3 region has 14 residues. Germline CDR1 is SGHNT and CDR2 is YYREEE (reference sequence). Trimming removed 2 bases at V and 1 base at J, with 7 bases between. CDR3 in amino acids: CASSLGAAKNIQYF. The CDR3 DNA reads TGTGCCAGCAGCTTAGGAGCGGCCAAAAACATTCAGTACTTC. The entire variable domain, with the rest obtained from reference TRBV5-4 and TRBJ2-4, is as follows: ETGVTQSPTHLIKTRGQQVTLRCSSQSGHNTVSWYQQALGQGPQFIFQYYREEENGRGNFPPRFSGLQFPNYSSELNVNALELDDSALYLCASSLGAAKNIQYFGAGTRLSVL.

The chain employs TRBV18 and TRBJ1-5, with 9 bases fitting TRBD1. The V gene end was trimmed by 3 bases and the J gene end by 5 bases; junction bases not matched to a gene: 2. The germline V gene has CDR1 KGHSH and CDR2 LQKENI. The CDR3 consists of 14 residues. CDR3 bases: TGTGCCAGCTCACCGGGACAGGGCGATCAGCCCCAGCATTTT. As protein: CASSPGQGDQPQHF.